These T cell receptor beta chains were read from a single sample in a study of T cell clones after liver transplantation. TCRdb's copy holds only in-frame clones and misses some; the assay was immunoSEQ multiplex PCR. The repertoire holds around 9,100 clones, with roughly 79% as singletons. Specimen: CD8+ T cells from blood, collected before liver transplant. The receptors were sampled from a human donor who received a liver transplant. Each CDR3 is given with its conserved first and last residue. Fields, in order: V gene, clone size, J gene, D gene, CDR3 DNA, CDR3 protein. The D gene is left open where the match is weak. Some rows have no size entry. The others give once, few or many, or a class for an expanded clone.

v_gene: TRBV6-5
abundance: large
j_gene: TRBJ1-2
d_gene: TRBD1
CDR3nt: TGTGCCAGCAGGCCTGGGACAGGGGGAGGCTACACCTTC
CDR3aa: CASRPGTGGGYTF

v_gene: TRBV11-2
abundance: few
j_gene: TRBJ1-1
d_gene: NA
CDR3nt: TGTGCCAGCAGCTTAGGAGGACACACTGAAGCTTTCTTT
CDR3aa: CASSLGGHTEAFF

v_gene: TRBV29-1
abundance: NA
j_gene: TRBJ2-2
d_gene: TRBD1
CDR3nt: TGCAGCGGCTCGGACAGGGGGCCCACCGGGGAGCTGTTTTTT
CDR3aa: CSGSDRGPTGELFF

v_gene: TRBV6-5
abundance: NA
j_gene: TRBJ1-5
d_gene: TRBD1
CDR3nt: TGTGCCAGCAGTTTGACAGGGGTTACTCAGCCCCAGCATTTT
CDR3aa: CASSLTGVTQPQHF

v_gene: TRBV27
abundance: once
j_gene: TRBJ2-6
d_gene: TRBD2
CDR3nt: TGTGCCAGCAGTTCTCCGGGACTAGCAATCTCTGGGGCCAACGTCCTGACTTTC
CDR3aa: CASSSPGLAISGANVLTF

v_gene: TRBV10-1
abundance: NA
j_gene: TRBJ2-2
d_gene: NA
CDR3nt: TGCGCCAGCAGTTACAGGGACACCGGGGAGCTGTTTTTT
CDR3aa: CASSYRDTGELFF

v_gene: TRBV7-9
abundance: NA
j_gene: TRBJ1-5
d_gene: NA
CDR3nt: TGTGCCAGCAGCTTAGGGGAATTTAGCAATCAGCCCCAGCATTTT
CDR3aa: CASSLGEFSNQPQHF

v_gene: TRBV28
abundance: NA
j_gene: TRBJ1-1
d_gene: TRBD1
CDR3nt: TGTGCCAGCACCAATCAGGGGGTTCGGACTGAAGCTTTCTTT
CDR3aa: CASTNQGVRTEAFF

v_gene: TRBV9
abundance: NA
j_gene: TRBJ2-1
d_gene: NA
CDR3nt: TGTGCCAGCAGCGTAAACCGGGGGTCAAATGAGCAGTTCTTC
CDR3aa: CASSVNRGSNEQFF

v_gene: TRBV6-4
abundance: NA
j_gene: TRBJ2-2
d_gene: TRBD2
CDR3nt: TGTGCCAGCAGTGACTCGAGAGCGGGAGGAGGACGGGAGCTGTTTTTT
CDR3aa: CASSDSRAGGGRELFF

v_gene: TRBV28
abundance: NA
j_gene: TRBJ2-3
d_gene: TRBD2
CDR3nt: TGTGCCAGCAGTTTCGGACTAGCGGGCGTAACAGATACGCAGTATTTT
CDR3aa: CASSFGLAGVTDTQYF

v_gene: TRBV7-9
abundance: NA
j_gene: TRBJ2-1
d_gene: NA
CDR3nt: TGTGCCAGCAGCCCTCGAGGTCCGGCCTACAATGAGCAGTTCTTC
CDR3aa: CASSPRGPAYNEQFF

v_gene: TRBV27
abundance: once
j_gene: TRBJ2-5
d_gene: TRBD1
CDR3nt: TGTGCCAGCGCCCTAGGACAGGGGGCAGGGAAGACCCAGTACTTC
CDR3aa: CASALGQGAGKTQYF

v_gene: TRBV27
abundance: NA
j_gene: TRBJ2-3
d_gene: NA
CDR3nt: TGTGCCAGCAGTCCAAACACAGATACGCAGTATTTT
CDR3aa: CASSPNTDTQYF

v_gene: TRBV27
abundance: NA
j_gene: TRBJ2-5
d_gene: NA
CDR3nt: TGTGCCAGCAGTATAAACAGAGTGGGGACCCAGTACTTC
CDR3aa: CASSINRVGTQYF

v_gene: TRBV7-3
abundance: NA
j_gene: TRBJ2-1
d_gene: TRBD1
CDR3nt: TGTGCCAGCAGCTCCCCAAGGACAGGGGAGAACAATGAGCAGTTCTTC
CDR3aa: CASSSPRTGENNEQFF

v_gene: TRBV7-3
abundance: NA
j_gene: TRBJ2-3
d_gene: NA
CDR3nt: TGTGCCAGCAGCTTATACGCGGATACGCAGTATTTT
CDR3aa: CASSLYADTQYF

v_gene: TRBV11-2
abundance: NA
j_gene: TRBJ1-2
d_gene: NA
CDR3nt: TGTGCCAGCAGCCTAGCCCCGGGGGCATCACCCAACTATGGCTACACCTTC
CDR3aa: CASSLAPGASPNYGYTF

v_gene: TRBV4-1
abundance: NA
j_gene: TRBJ1-1
d_gene: TRBD1
CDR3nt: TGCGCCAGCAGCCCACCACAGGGGGCATCCACTGAAGCTTTCTTT
CDR3aa: CASSPPQGASTEAFF

v_gene: TRBV5-6
abundance: NA
j_gene: TRBJ2-3
d_gene: TRBD2
CDR3nt: TGTGCCAGCAGCTTGACTCTAGCGGGGGTATCAGATACGCAGTATTTT
CDR3aa: CASSLTLAGVSDTQYF

v_gene: TRBV5-4
abundance: NA
j_gene: TRBJ1-1
d_gene: NA
CDR3nt: TGTGCCAGCAGCTTGGCAGGGTTTGCTGAAGCTTTCTTT
CDR3aa: CASSLAGFAEAFF

v_gene: TRBV29-1
abundance: NA
j_gene: TRBJ2-5
d_gene: NA
CDR3nt: TGCAGCGTCCTGAGAGAGACCCAGTACTTC
CDR3aa: CSVLRETQYF

v_gene: TRBV4-1
abundance: NA
j_gene: TRBJ2-5
d_gene: TRBD2
CDR3nt: TGCGCCAGCAGCCGACTCGGGGGGGTCGACCAAGAGACCCAGTACTTC
CDR3aa: CASSRLGGVDQETQYF

v_gene: TRBV10-3
abundance: NA
j_gene: TRBJ1-1
d_gene: TRBD1
CDR3nt: TGTGCCATCAGTGAGTCTGGGACAGTGAACACTGAAGCTTTCTTT
CDR3aa: CAISESGTVNTEAFF

v_gene: TRBV9
abundance: NA
j_gene: TRBJ2-3
d_gene: TRBD2
CDR3nt: TGTGCCACCGGACGGGGGGGGAACACAGATACGCAGTATTTT
CDR3aa: CATGRGGNTDTQYF

v_gene: TRBV9
abundance: NA
j_gene: TRBJ2-3
d_gene: TRBD1
CDR3nt: TGTGCCAGCAGCGATCCGGGACAGGGGCCAGATACGCAGTATTTT
CDR3aa: CASSDPGQGPDTQYF

v_gene: TRBV2
abundance: once
j_gene: TRBJ2-3
d_gene: NA
CDR3nt: TGTGCCAGCAGTGATAGCAACACAGATACGCAGTATTTT
CDR3aa: CASSDSNTDTQYF

v_gene: TRBV6-1
abundance: NA
j_gene: TRBJ1-4
d_gene: TRBD1
CDR3nt: TGTGCCAGCAGTGATTCGGAGGGACAGGGTAATGAAAAACTGTTTTTT
CDR3aa: CASSDSEGQGNEKLFF